This T cell receptor beta chain was identified during a study of Graves' ophthalmopathy and Graves' hyperthyroidism. Study-wide context: The study drew peripheral blood at initial diagnosis, before any treatment.

Amplifying from RNA transcripts, the study obtained TCR beta CDR3 regions. HTBI primers were employed in first-round RT-PCR, then a second-round multiplex PCR followed. MiXCR, applied by TCRdb to the multiplex PCR reads, yields one record per CDR3 protein. The repertoire consists of more than 300,000 distinct CDR3 sequences, with 17% occurring once and the leading ten covering 2.4%. Many counts were recorded for this clonotype. The antigen is not known. V lost 0 bases, J lost 4 bases, and 6 bases lay in between. The length of the CDR3 is 13 residues. Germline V CDR1 and CDR2: LNHNV, YYDKDF (reference sequence). Enrolled hyperthyroidism patients had a new diagnosis, a duration under 2 months, and an age of 18 to 65. Overall study results and limits: The blood repertoire also included most expanded thyroid clonotypes above 0.001 frequency. Predictions made by the model for ophthalmopathy progression reached roughly 70% sensitivity and just under 75% specificity.

The V and J genes are TRBV15 and TRBJ1-1; D uncertain. Sequences were obtained from peripheral blood. The sequence was obtained from an adult woman with stable Graves' hyperthyroidism. CDR3 DNA sequence: TGTGCCACCAGCAGAGAGTGGGGCACTGAAGCTTTCTTT. Its protein is CATSREWGTEAFF.